One and the same sample provided the 4 T cell receptor beta chains below, sequenced in a study of post-analysis software for immune sequencing data. Overall study results and limits: About 5 TRBV segments were more frequent in patients than controls; TRBV5-6, TRBV5-1 and TRBV20-1 belonged to this group.

Their cognate antigens are unknown. cDNA libraries for TCR beta contained unique molecular identifiers. TCRdb passed the PCR reads through MiXCR, listing each CDR3 protein once. Of more than 450,000 distinct CDR3 sequences in the sample, roughly 40% are singletons; the top ten hold over 1.5%. The sample consisted of blood. These receptors all stem from a girl aged 5-17 years with multiple sclerosis.

This clonotype has a handful of counts. The CDR3 sequence: CASSLAVTNNQPQHF. CDR3 in DNA: TGTGCCAGCAGCTTGGCGGTGACCAACAATCAGCCCCAGCATTTT. The chain is built from TRBV5-6 and TRBJ1-5; D is unclear. Trimming removed 0 bases from V and 3 bases from J, with 10 bases in between. The germline V gene encodes CDR1 SGHDT and CDR2 YYEEEE. The CDR3 contains 15 residues. The full variable domain, its missing parts supplied by reference TRBV5-6 and TRBJ1-5, is DAGVTQSPTHLIKTRGQQVTLRCSPKSGHDTVSWYQQALGQGPQFIFQYYEEEERQRGNFPDRFSGHQFPNYSSELNVNALLLGDSALYLCASSLAVTNNQPQHFGDGTRLSIL.

V is TRBV20-1 and J is TRBJ2-1; D uncertain. V lost 6 bases and J lost 5, with 20 bases in between. The CDR3 extends over 15 amino acids. The germline V gene encodes CDR1 DFQATT and CDR2 SNEGSKA (reference sequence). CDR3 residues: CSAQRAARSNNEQFF. As DNA, the CDR3 is TGCAGTGCCCAGAGAGCAGCCAGGTCTAACAATGAGCAGTTCTTC.

This clonotype was seen a few times. The chain has TRBV29-1 and TRBJ2-7; 10 bases align to TRBD2. Germline V gene sequence: CDR1 SQVTM, CDR2 ANQGSEA. V lost 6 bases, J lost 3 bases, and 11 bases stayed unmatched. The CDR3 extends over 15 amino acids. The CDR3, as DNA: TGCAGCGTCCTTTACCCAACTAGCGGGGTCTACGAGCAGTACTTC. This translates into CSVLYPTSGVYEQYF.

The CDR3 region is CAISESETYEQYF. CDR3 nucleotides: TGTGCCATCAGTGAGTCGGAAACCTACGAGCAGTACTTC. This chain joins TRBV10-3 and TRBJ2-7, with D unclear. This CDR3 spans 13 amino acids. Deletions cut 0 bases from V and 2 bases from J, with 5 bases between. Germline V gene sequence: CDR1 ENHRY, CDR2 SYGVKD.